This T cell receptor beta chain is from a study of shared T cell receptors in the human thymus. The CDR3 contains 19 residues. Trimming took 4 bases from V and 4 from J; bases not matched to a gene: 21. From germline, CDR1 is SGHDT and CDR2 YYEEEE. Assay: immunoSEQ multiplex PCR; the TCRdb copy retains only in-frame clones and omits some. The sample shows approximately 730,000 clones, 70% to 90% of them seen only once. This sample also appeared in a second study, on human thymus T cells. According to that study: Thymic material originated from resections removed in the course of corrective heart surgery.

The chain uses TRBV5-6 and TRBJ2-5; 8 bases fit TRBD1. The sample comprised thymocytes. The clonotype was recovered from a girl younger than two with a congenital heart defect. The CDR3 reads CASSRRTGWVFKSGETQYF. As DNA, the CDR3 is TGTGCCAGCAGCCGAAGGACAGGGTGGGTTTTCAAATCAGGAGAGACCCAGTACTTC.